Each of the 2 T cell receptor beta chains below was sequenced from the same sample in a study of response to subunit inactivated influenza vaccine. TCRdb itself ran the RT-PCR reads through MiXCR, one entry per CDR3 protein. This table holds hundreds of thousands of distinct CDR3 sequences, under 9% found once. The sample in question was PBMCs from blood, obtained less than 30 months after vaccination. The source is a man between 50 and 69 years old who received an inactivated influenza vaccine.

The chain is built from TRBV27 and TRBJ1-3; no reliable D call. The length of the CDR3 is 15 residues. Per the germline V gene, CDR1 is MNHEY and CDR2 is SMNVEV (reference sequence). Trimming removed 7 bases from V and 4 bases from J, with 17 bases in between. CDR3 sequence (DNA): TGTGCCAGCACCCCTCGGGTGTACATCGGAAACACCATATATTTT. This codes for CASTPRVYIGNTIYF.

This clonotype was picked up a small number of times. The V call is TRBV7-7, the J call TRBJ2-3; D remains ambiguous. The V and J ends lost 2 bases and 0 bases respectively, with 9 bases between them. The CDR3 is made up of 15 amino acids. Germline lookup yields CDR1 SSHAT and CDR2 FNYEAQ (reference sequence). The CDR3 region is CASSLRGRSTDTQYF. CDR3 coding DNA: TGTGCCAGCAGCTTACGCGGCAGAAGCACAGATACGCAGTATTTT.